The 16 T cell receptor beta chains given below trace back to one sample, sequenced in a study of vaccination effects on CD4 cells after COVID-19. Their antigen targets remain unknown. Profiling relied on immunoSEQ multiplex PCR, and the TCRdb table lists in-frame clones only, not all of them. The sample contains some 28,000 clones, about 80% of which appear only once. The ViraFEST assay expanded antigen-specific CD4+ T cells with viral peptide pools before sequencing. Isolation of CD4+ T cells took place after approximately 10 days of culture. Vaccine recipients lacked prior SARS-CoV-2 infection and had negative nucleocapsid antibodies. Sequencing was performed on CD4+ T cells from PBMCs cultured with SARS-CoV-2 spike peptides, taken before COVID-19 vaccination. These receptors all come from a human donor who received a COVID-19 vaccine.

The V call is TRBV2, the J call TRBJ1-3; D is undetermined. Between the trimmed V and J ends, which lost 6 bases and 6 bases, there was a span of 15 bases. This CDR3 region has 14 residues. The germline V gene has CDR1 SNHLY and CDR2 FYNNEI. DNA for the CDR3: TGTGCCAGCAGCCAATCCGGGCCTTCAAACACCATATATTTT. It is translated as CASSQSGPSNTIYF.

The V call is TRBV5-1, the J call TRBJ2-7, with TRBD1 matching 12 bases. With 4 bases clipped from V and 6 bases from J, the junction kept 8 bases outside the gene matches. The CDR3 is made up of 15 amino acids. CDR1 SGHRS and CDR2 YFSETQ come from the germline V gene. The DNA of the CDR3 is TGCGCCAGCAGCCTGGCGGGACAGGGGGCGGGCGAGCAGTACTTC. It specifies CASSLAGQGAGEQYF.

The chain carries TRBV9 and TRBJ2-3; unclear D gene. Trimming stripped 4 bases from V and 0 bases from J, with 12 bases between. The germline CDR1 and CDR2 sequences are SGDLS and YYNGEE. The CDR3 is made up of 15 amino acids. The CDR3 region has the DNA TGTGCCAGCAGCTCCAGCCTAGTTAGCACAGATACGCAGTATTTT. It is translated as CASSSSLVSTDTQYF.

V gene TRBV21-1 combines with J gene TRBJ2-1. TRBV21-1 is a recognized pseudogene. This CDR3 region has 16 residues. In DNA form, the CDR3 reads TGTGCCAGCAGGACGGGACACGGGAGCTCCTACAATGAGCAGTTCTTC. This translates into CASRTGHGSSYNEQFF.

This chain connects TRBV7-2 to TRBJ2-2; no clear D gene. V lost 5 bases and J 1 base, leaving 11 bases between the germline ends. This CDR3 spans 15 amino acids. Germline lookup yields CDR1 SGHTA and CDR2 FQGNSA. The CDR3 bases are TGTGCCAGCAGCAAAGACATGATGAACACCGGGGAGCTGTTTTTT. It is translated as CASSKDMMNTGELFF.

CDR3 DNA sequence: TGTGCCAGCAGCGTGACGGTGGGGGCCTACGAGCAGTACTTC. Its translation: CASSVTVGAYEQYF. V and J are TRBV7-2 and TRBJ2-7; D is tentatively TRBD1 or TRBD2 (5 bases each). V gave up 5 bases and J gave up 2 bases, with 13 bases separating them. The CDR3 has 14 residues. The germline CDR1 and CDR2 sequences are SGHTA and FQGNSA.

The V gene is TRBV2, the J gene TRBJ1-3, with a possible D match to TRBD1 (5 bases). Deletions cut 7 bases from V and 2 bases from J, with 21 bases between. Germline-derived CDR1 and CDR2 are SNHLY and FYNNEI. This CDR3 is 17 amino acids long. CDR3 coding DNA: TGTGCCAGCACCAATATAACCGGGACCCGGCCTGGAAACACCATATATTTT. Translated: CASTNITGTRPGNTIYF.

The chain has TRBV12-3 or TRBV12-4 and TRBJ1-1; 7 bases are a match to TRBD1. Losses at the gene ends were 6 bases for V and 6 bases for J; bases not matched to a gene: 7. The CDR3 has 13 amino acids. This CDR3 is CASRRTGAAEAFF. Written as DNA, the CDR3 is TGTGCCAGCAGGCGTACAGGGGCGGCTGAAGCTTTCTTT.

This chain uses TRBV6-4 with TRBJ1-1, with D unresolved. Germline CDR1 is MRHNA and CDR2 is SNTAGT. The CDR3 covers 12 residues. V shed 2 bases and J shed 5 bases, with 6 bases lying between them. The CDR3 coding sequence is TGTGCCAGCAGTGACCGGGGAACTGAAGCTTTCTTT. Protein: CASSDRGTEAFF.

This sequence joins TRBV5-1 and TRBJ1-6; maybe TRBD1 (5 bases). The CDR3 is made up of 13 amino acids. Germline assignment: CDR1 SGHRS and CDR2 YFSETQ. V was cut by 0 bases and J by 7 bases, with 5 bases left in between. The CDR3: CASSLGDNSPLHF. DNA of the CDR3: TGCGCCAGCAGCTTGGGGGACAATTCACCCCTCCACTTT.

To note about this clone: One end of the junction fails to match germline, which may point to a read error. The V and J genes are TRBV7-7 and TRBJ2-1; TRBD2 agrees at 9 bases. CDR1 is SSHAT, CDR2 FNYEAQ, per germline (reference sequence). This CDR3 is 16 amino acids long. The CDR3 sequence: CASSLALAGGPNEQFF. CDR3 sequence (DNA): TGTGCTAGCAGCTTAGCACTCGCGGGGGGGCCCAATGAGCAGTTCTTC.

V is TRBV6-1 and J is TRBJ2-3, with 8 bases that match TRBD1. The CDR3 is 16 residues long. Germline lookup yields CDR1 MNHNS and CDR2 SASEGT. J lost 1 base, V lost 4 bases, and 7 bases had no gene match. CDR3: CASSASGGDGTDTQYF. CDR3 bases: TGTGCCAGCAGTGCGTCAGGGGGCGACGGCACAGATACGCAGTATTTT.

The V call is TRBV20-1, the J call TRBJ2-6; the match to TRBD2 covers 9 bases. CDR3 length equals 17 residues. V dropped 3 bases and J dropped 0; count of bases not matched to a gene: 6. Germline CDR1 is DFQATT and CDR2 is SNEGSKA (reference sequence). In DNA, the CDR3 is TGCAGTGCTAGTGTCGCGGGAGGGGCCTCTGGGGCCAACGTCCTGACTTTC. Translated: CSASVAGGASGANVLTF.

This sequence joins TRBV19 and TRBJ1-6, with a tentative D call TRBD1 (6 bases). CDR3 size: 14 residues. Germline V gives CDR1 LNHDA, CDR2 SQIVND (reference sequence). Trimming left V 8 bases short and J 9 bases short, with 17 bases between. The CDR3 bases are TGTGCCAGTCGGGACACAGCGCTGGGTTCACCCCTCCACTTT. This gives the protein CASRDTALGSPLHF.

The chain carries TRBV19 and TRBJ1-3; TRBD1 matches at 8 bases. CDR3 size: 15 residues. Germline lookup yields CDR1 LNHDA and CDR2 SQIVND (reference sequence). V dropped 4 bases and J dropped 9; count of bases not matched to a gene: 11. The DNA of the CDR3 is TGTGCCAGTAGTAACCCCTCAAGACAGGGGAGCACCATATATTTT. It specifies CASSNPSRQGSTIYF.

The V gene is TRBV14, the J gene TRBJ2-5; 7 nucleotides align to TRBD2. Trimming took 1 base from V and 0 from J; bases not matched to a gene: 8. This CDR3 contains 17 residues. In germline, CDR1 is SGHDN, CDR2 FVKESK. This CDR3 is CASSQVLHGGYQETQYF. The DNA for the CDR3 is TGTGCCAGCAGCCAAGTCCTTCACGGGGGGTACCAAGAGACCCAGTACTTC.